Listed here is a single TCR beta chain. Antigen unknown. This specimen belongs to a study of cytomegalovirus exposure and HLA in healthy donors. Overall study findings and caveats: An analysis done earlier found most TCR beta V segments productive about 87% or about 30% of the time.

The PCR made use of 60 Vbeta and 13 Jbeta primers. The repertoire was sequenced with immunoSEQ multiplex PCR; TCRdb's copy has only in-frame clones and lacks some. In the table there are about 140,000 clones, approximately 82% of which are singletons. The CDR3 loop spans 16 amino acids. CDR1 and CDR2 from the germline V gene are SNHLY and FYNNEI. V was shortened by 7 bases and J by 2 bases, with 21 bases between the two germline ends. This chain uses TRBV2 with TRBJ2-7, with a tentative D call TRBD1 (6 bases). The TCR originated in a man between 18 and 35 years old in good health and CMV-seropositive. The sequenced material came from PBMCs. CDR3: CASKTTGPSETYEQYF. In DNA form, the CDR3 reads TGTGCCAGCAAGACTACAGGGCCATCGGAGACCTACGAGCAGTACTTC.